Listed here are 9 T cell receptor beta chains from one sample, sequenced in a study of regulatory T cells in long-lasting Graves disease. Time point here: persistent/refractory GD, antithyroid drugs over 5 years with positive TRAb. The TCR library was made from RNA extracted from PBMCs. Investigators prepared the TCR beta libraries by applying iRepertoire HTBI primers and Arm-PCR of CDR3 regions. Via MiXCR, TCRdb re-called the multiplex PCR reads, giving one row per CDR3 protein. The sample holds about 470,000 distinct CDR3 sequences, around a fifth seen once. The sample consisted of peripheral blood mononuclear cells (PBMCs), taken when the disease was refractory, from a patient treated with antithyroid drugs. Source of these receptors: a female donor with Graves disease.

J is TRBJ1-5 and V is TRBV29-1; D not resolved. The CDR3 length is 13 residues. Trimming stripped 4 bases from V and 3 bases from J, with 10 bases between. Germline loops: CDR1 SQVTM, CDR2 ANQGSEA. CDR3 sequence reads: CSVATEVNQPQHF. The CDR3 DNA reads TGCAGCGTTGCTACAGAAGTCAATCAGCCCCAGCATTTT.

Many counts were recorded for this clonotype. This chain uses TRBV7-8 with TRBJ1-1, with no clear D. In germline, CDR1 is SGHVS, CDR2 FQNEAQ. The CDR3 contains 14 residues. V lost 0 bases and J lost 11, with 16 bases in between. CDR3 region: CASSLAGLGRWAFF. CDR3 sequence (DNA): TGTGCCAGCAGCTTAGCGGGTTTAGGGAGGTGGGCTTTCTTT. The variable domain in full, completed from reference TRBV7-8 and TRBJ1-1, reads GAGVSQSPRYKVAKRGQDVALRCDPISGHVSLFWYQQALGQGPEFLTYFQNEAQLDKSGLPSDRFFAERPEGSVSTLKIQRTQQEDSAVYLCASSLAGLGRWAFFGQGTRLTVV.

CDR3: CASKRGREPQHF. The CDR3 DNA sequence: TGTGCCAGCAAGAGAGGCAGGGAGCCCCAGCATTTT. The chain couples TRBV28 to TRBJ1-5; weak D call: TRBD1 (5 bases). This CDR3 is built from 12 residues. Deletions cut 7 bases from V and 8 bases from J, with 12 bases between. Germline CDR1 and CDR2: MDHEN and SYDVKM.

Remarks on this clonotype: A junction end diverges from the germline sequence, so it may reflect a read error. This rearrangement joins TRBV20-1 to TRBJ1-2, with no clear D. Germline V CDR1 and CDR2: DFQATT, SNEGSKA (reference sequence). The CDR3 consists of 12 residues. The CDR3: CSVPRQVEGYAF. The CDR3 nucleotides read TGCAGTGTCCCGCGTCAGGTTGAGGGCTACGCCTTC.

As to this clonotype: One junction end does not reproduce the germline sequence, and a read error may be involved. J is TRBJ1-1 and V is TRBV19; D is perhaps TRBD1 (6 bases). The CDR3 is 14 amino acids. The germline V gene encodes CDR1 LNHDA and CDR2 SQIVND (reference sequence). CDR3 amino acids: CASSIWGAETGAFF. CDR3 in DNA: TGTGCCAGTAGTATATGGGGGGCAGAGACTGGAGCTTTCTTT.

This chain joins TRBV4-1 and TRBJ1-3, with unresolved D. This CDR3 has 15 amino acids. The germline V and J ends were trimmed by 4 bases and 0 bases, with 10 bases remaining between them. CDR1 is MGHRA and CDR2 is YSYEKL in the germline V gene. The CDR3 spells CASSRSSVSGNTIYF. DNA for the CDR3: TGCGCCAGCAGCCGGTCCTCGGTCTCTGGAAACACCATATATTTT.

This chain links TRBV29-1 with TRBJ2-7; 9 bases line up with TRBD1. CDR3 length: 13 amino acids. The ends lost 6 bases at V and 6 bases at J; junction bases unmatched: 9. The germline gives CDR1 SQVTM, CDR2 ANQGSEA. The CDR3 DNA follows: TGCAGCGTATCCGGGACAGGGTCGCTCGAGCAGTACTTC. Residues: CSVSGTGSLEQYF.

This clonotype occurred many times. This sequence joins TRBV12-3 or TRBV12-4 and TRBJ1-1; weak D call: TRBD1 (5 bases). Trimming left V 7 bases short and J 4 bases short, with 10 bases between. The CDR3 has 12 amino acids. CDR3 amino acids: CASILDSTEAFF. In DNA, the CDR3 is TGTGCCAGCATTCTTGACAGCACTGAAGCTTTCTTT.

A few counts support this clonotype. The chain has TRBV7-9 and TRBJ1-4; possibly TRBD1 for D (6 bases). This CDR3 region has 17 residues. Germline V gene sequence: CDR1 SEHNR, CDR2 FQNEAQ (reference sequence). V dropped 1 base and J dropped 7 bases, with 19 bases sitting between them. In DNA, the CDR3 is TGTGCCAGCAGCTTAGGAGTCCCTACAGGGTTGCGTGAAAAACTGTTTTTT. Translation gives CASSLGVPTGLREKLFF. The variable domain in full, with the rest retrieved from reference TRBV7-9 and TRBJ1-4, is DTGVSQNPRHKITKRGQNVTFRCDPISEHNRLYWYRQTLGQGPEFLTYFQNEAQLEKSRLLSDRFSAERPKGSFSTLEIQRTEQGDSAMYLCASSLGVPTGLREKLFFGSGTQLSVL.